These 22 T cell receptor beta chains were all obtained from the same sample, sequenced in a study of chemoradiotherapy in HPV16-positive cancers. Measured with immunoSEQ multiplex PCR; TCRdb has only the in-frame clones, and not every one. Altogether over 35,000 clones are present, around 76% being singletons, with the ten largest covering over 5%. This specimen consisted of blood, obtained from a patient who underwent chemoradiotherapy. The receptors originated from a human donor with HPV-associated anogenital cancer.

About this clone: One end of the junction fails to match germline, which may point to a read error. The chain combines TRBV7-9 with TRBJ1-3; 9 bases fit TRBD1. The CDR3 contains 16 residues. In germline, CDR1 is SEHNR, CDR2 FQNEAQ (reference sequence). CDR3 amino acids: CASSQWTGAVGNTIYF. The CDR3 region has the DNA TGCGCCAGCAGCCAGTGGACAGGGGCGGTTGGAAACACCATATATTTT. The entire variable domain, with the rest obtained from reference TRBV7-9 and TRBJ1-3, is as follows: DTGVSQNPRHKITKRGQNVTFRCDPISEHNRLYWYRQTLGQGPEFLTYFQNEAQLEKSRLLSDRFSAERPKGSFSTLEIQRTEQGDSAMYLCASSQWTGAVGNTIYFGEGSWLTVV.

The rearrangement joins TRBV10-3 to TRBJ2-3, with D hard to call. The ends were cut back, 1 base at V and 0 bases at J, with 2 bases in the middle. This CDR3 has 13 residues. CDR1 is ENHRY, CDR2 SYGVKD, per germline. The chain's CDR3 is CAISEYSTDTQYF. The CDR3 nucleotides are TGTGCCATCAGTGAGTACAGCACAGATACGCAGTATTTT.

The rearrangement uses TRBV4-1 and TRBJ2-2; TRBD2 matches 8 bases. V was pared by 1 base and J by 4 bases, with 5 bases of the junction left unmatched. This CDR3 is 16 amino acids long. Per germline, CDR1 MGHRA and CDR2 YSYEKL. CDR3 bases: TGCGCCAGCAGCCAAGTTAGCGGGGTGAGCACCGGGGAGCTGTTTTTT. This gives the protein CASSQVSGVSTGELFF.

V and J are TRBV6-5 and TRBJ2-3; 8 bases are shared with TRBD2. CDR1 is MNHEY and CDR2 is SVGAGI in the germline V gene. The V segment lost 6 bases and the J segment 4 bases; nucleotides outside the gene matches: 6. This CDR3 region has 14 residues. The CDR3 loop reads CASRKGTSADTQYF. The CDR3 DNA follows: TGTGCCAGCAGGAAAGGGACTAGTGCAGATACGCAGTATTTT.

This chain uses TRBV20-1 with TRBJ1-1; 7 positions match TRBD1. CDR1 and CDR2 from the germline V gene are DFQATT and SNEGSKA (reference sequence). The CDR3 covers 11 residues. Losses at the gene ends were 6 bases for V and 7 bases for J; bases not matched to a gene: 5. CDR3: CSAPTGVEAFF. CDR3 sequence (DNA): TGCAGTGCACCCACAGGGGTTGAAGCTTTCTTT.

This clone has a handful of counts. The V gene is TRBV6-5, the J gene TRBJ1-2; D uncertain. The V gene lost 0 bases and the J gene lost 8 bases, with 13 bases spanning the gap. Per the germline V gene, CDR1 is MNHEY and CDR2 is SVGAGI. The CDR3 contains 14 residues. In DNA, the CDR3 is TGTGCCAGCAGTTACTCGGGTCCAGGCGGGGGCTACACCTTC. Its translation: CASSYSGPGGGYTF.

The table lists this clone with a few counts. The chain links TRBV9 to TRBJ1-2; D unclear. V lost 3 bases to trimming and J lost 0 bases, with 12 bases between them. The germline CDR1 and CDR2 sequences are SGDLS and YYNGEE. This CDR3 is built from 15 residues. The CDR3, as DNA: TGTGCCAGCAGCGGATGGACTGTACCTAACTATGGCTACACCTTC. This encodes CASSGWTVPNYGYTF.

The rearrangement joins TRBV29-1 to TRBJ1-2; D is unclear. With 3 bases removed from V and 2 bases from J, the gap between germline ends came to 7 bases. Germline values: CDR1 SQVTM, CDR2 ANQGSEA. The CDR3 spans 12 residues. The CDR3 here is CSVDQPNYGYTF. CDR3 sequence (DNA): TGCAGCGTTGATCAGCCCAACTATGGCTACACCTTC. Filled out from reference TRBV29-1 and TRBJ1-2, the complete variable domain reads SAVISQKPSRDICQRGTSLTIQCQVDSQVTMMFWYRQQPGQSLTLIATANQGSEATYESGFVIDKFPISRPNLTFSTLTVSNMSPEDSSIYLCSVDQPNYGYTFGSGTRLTVV.

The chain links TRBV9 to TRBJ1-4; TRBD1 is a possible D gene (5 bases). The V end was cut by 0 bases, the J end by 5 bases, with 11 bases between. Germline CDR1 reads SGDLS; CDR2 reads YYNGEE. The CDR3 extends over 15 amino acids. CDR3 sequence (DNA): TGTGCCAGCAGCGTAGGGGGGTCGTGGAATGAAAAACTGTTTTTT. Residues: CASSVGGSWNEKLFF.

The count of this clone is one. This chain connects TRBV19 to TRBJ2-2, with 7 positions matching TRBD1. The CDR3 has 14 amino acids. V was pared by 5 bases and J by 4 bases, with 4 bases of the junction left unmatched. Germline CDR1 and CDR2: LNHDA and SQIVND (reference sequence). Here the CDR3 DNA reads TGTGCCAGTAGTCCCACAGGGGCCACCGGGGAGCTGTTTTTT. Amino acids: CASSPTGATGELFF. Full variable domain (remainder filled in from reference TRBV19 and TRBJ2-2): DGGITQSPKYLFRKEGQNVTLSCEQNLNHDAMYWYRQDPGQGLRLIYYSQIVNDFQKGDIAEGYSVSREKKESFPLTVTSAQKNPTAFYLCASSPTGATGELFFGEGSRLTVL.

The rearrangement uses TRBV10-1 and TRBJ2-2; TRBD1 matches 10 bases. The CDR3 spans 14 residues. CDR1 and CDR2 from the germline V gene are WNHNN and SYGVQD (reference sequence). With V trimmed by 7 bases and J by 6 bases, 5 bases remained unmatched. In DNA form, the CDR3 reads TGCGCCAGCAAGGAGACAGGGGGCTCCGGGGAGCTGTTTTTT. This gives the protein CASKETGGSGELFF.

This clone was detected a few times. The J gene is TRBJ1-5, the V gene TRBV10-3, with 7 bases identical to TRBD1. The CDR3 runs to 15 residues. J lost 1 base, V lost 0 bases, and 0 bases had no gene match. Germline-derived CDR1 and CDR2 are ENHRY and SYGVKD. The CDR3 here is CAISESTGSNQPQHF. The CDR3, as DNA: TGTGCCATCAGTGAGTCGACAGGGAGCAATCAGCCCCAGCATTTT.

The rearrangement joins TRBV18 to TRBJ1-2; 10 bases are shared with TRBD1. Germline V gene data show CDR1 as KGHSH and CDR2 as LQKENI. V lost 4 bases and J lost 8; bases outside the gene matches: 13. This CDR3 spans 16 amino acids. The CDR3 here is CASSRLGQGGSMGYTF. For the CDR3, the DNA is TGTGCCAGCTCACGACTAGGACAGGGGGGATCTATGGGCTACACCTTC.

The genes are TRBV29-1 and TRBJ2-7; D gene uncertain. The CDR3 extends over 13 amino acids. CDR1 and CDR2 (germline): SQVTM, ANQGSEA. Trimming cost V 1 base and J 1 base, with 8 bases left between them. The CDR3 coding sequence is TGCAGCGTTGAAGGGTTAGGGTCCTACGAGCAGTACTTC. This translates into CSVEGLGSYEQYF.

This rearrangement joins TRBV18 to TRBJ2-7; TRBD1 matches at 8 bases. The CDR3 runs 16 residues. Per the germline V gene, CDR1 is KGHSH and CDR2 is LQKENI. The trim removed 1 base at V and 6 bases at J, leaving 11 bases unmatched. CDR3 in DNA: TGTGCCAGCTCACCACACCCCCCAGGGGGCAGTTCCGAGCAGTACTTC. It encodes CASSPHPPGGSSEQYF.

The chain carries TRBV5-8 and TRBJ1-1; unclear D gene. Germline-derived CDR1 and CDR2 are SGHTS and YDEGEE. CDR3 length: 14 amino acids. Between the trimmed V and J ends, which lost 1 base and 3 bases, there was a span of 10 bases. The CDR3 sequence is CASSLNLRDTEAFF. The CDR3 DNA reads as TGTGCCAGCAGCTTGAACCTCCGGGACACTGAAGCTTTCTTT.

The CDR3 region has the DNA TGCGCCAGCAGCCCGGCTGAGAGGGAACGCTATGGCTACACCTTC. Translated, it gives CASSPAERERYGYTF. This chain joins TRBV4-1 and TRBJ1-2; D gene uncertain. The CDR3 has 15 amino acids. CDR1 is MGHRA, CDR2 YSYEKL, per germline. The germline V and J ends were trimmed by 4 bases and 4 bases, with 16 bases remaining between them.

This clone was detected only a few times. This sequence joins TRBV29-1 and TRBJ2-5; D possibly corresponds to TRBD1 (8 bases). The germline gives CDR1 SQVTM, CDR2 ANQGSEA. This CDR3 is built from 12 residues. V lost 6 bases, J lost 6 bases, and 14 bases lay in between. CDR3 protein: CSVHRGGKTQYF. The CDR3 DNA follows: TGCAGCGTACACAGGGGGGGAAAGACCCAGTACTTC.

V usage is TRBV5-1 and J usage is TRBJ2-1; TRBD2 matches 9 bases. The V segment lost 3 bases and the J segment 4 bases; nucleotides outside the gene matches: 11. CDR3 length: 17 residues. Germline assignment: CDR1 SGHRS and CDR2 YFSETQ. CDR3 nucleotides: TGCGCCAGCAGCTGGGGTGGAGCGGGGGGTACATACAATGAGCAGTTCTTC. It specifies CASSWGGAGGTYNEQFF.

This clone occurred once. The chain has TRBV6-5 and TRBJ2-2, with 8 nucleotides matching TRBD1. Germline values: CDR1 MNHEY, CDR2 SVGAGI. The V segment lost 10 bases and the J segment 0 bases; nucleotides outside the gene matches: 7. This CDR3 has 15 amino acids. In DNA, the CDR3 is TGTGCCATCCCAGGGGGCAGGGCGAACACCGGGGAGCTGTTTTTT. It translates to CAIPGGRANTGELFF.

The rearrangement joins TRBV5-1 to TRBJ2-7; a weak D match, TRBD1 (5 bases). V was trimmed by 3 bases and J by 4 bases, leaving 8 bases between them. The CDR3 is made up of 12 amino acids. The germline CDR1 and CDR2 sequences are SGHRS and YFSETQ. CDR3 sequence: CASSSTEYEQYF. The CDR3 DNA reads as TGCGCCAGCAGCTCGACAGAGTACGAGCAGTACTTC.

CDR3 sequence reads: CASSVNKQGSEAFF. CDR3 in DNA: TGTGCCAGCAGCGTTAATAAACAGGGTTCTGAAGCTTTCTTT. The V gene is TRBV7-9, the J gene TRBJ1-1, with D tentatively TRBD1 (6 bases). Trimming took 5 bases from V and 6 from J, leaving 16 bases between them. The CDR3 extends over 14 amino acids. Germline-derived CDR1 and CDR2 are SEHNR and FQNEAQ (reference sequence).